This T cell receptor (beta chain) emerged from a study of CD4 T cells in relation to SARS-CoV-2 and coronaviruses. Sequencing used immunoSEQ multiplex PCR; TCRdb keeps in-frame clones, though not all of them. The sample yields about 35,000 clones, roughly 83% seen once. Germline CDR1 and CDR2: SGDLS and YYNGEE. Trimming shortened V by 0 bases and J by 6 bases, and 13 bases separated the two germline ends. The CDR3 is 15 amino acids. Sorted naive or memory CD4+ cells met CEF peptides for around eleven days. Turning to this clone: The target antigen is unknown.

The specimen was naive CD4+ T cells from PBMCs, cultured in vitro. Specified subset: naive CD4+ T cells isolated by negative enrichment. The clonotype comes from an adult with COVID-19. The chain has TRBV9 and TRBJ2-1, with D perhaps assigned TRBD1 or TRBD2 (6 bases each). The CDR3 here is CASSVGPGASNEQFF. CDR3 in DNA: TGTGCCAGCAGCGTAGGCCCGGGGGCCAGCAATGAGCAGTTCTTC.